The next 12 T cell receptor beta chains were all read from a single sample in a study of cytomegalovirus exposure and HLA in healthy donors. The PCR contained 60 Vbeta and 13 Jbeta primers. Generated by immunoSEQ multiplex PCR, the TCRdb table keeps only in-frame clones and is missing some. Of roughly 200,000 clones detected, roughly 85% appear once; the ten largest clones hold 3.5% to 5%. Sequencing input: PBMCs. The receptors were gathered from a woman in her 30s in good health and CMV-seropositive.

The chain has TRBV5-1 and TRBJ1-4; D is uncertain. Trimming removed 0 bases from V and 4 bases from J, with 13 bases in between. CDR3 length: 16 residues. The germline V gene encodes CDR1 SGHRS and CDR2 YFSETQ. The CDR3 coding sequence is TGCGCCAGCAGCTTGGAAGTCGGGGAGGTTAATGAAAAACTGTTTTTT. Translated, it gives CASSLEVGEVNEKLFF.

The V and J genes are TRBV28 and TRBJ1-1; D gene uncertain. The germline V and J ends were trimmed by 6 bases and 1 base, with 9 bases remaining between them. CDR1 is MDHEN, CDR2 SYDVKM, per germline. The CDR3 is made up of 13 amino acids. The CDR3 region has the DNA TGTGCCAGCAGCACGAGACAGAACACTGAAGCTTTCTTT. Its translation is CASSTRQNTEAFF.

The chain recombines TRBV7-2 with TRBJ1-5; the D is unclear. Trimming removed 1 base at V and 3 bases at J, with 13 bases between. The CDR3 has 16 residues. CDR1 and CDR2 from the germline V gene are SGHTA and FQGNSA. The CDR3 region has the DNA TGTGCCAGCAGCTTAGTGGGAGCGGGTCCCAATCAGCCCCAGCATTTT. Amino acid sequence: CASSLVGAGPNQPQHF. Full variable domain (outside the CDR3, taken from reference TRBV7-2 and TRBJ1-5): GAGVSQSPSNKVTEKGKDVELRCDPISGHTALYWYRQSLGQGLEFLIYFQGNSAPDKSGLPSDRFSAERTGGSVSTLTIQRTQQEDSAVYLCASSLVGAGPNQPQHFGDGTRLSIL.

V gene TRBV11-2 combines with J gene TRBJ1-2; D possibly corresponds to TRBD1 (6 bases). The CDR3 runs to 14 residues. Trimming removed 5 bases from V and 8 bases from J, with 18 bases in between. Germline V gives CDR1 SGHAT, CDR2 FQNNGV. CDR3 protein: CASSDHRVPKGYTF. The CDR3 bases are TGTGCCAGCAGCGACCACAGGGTTCCCAAGGGCTACACCTTC. The variable domain in full, completed from reference TRBV11-2 and TRBJ1-2, reads EAGVAQSPRYKIIEKRQSVAFWCNPISGHATLYWYQQILGQGPKLLIQFQNNGVVDDSQLPKDRFSAERLKGVDSTLKIQPAKLEDSAVYLCASSDHRVPKGYTFGSGTRLTVV.

The rearrangement uses TRBV9 and TRBJ2-1; 7 positions agree with TRBD1. Germline V lookup: CDR1 SGDLS, CDR2 YYNGEE. J lost 6 bases, V lost 3 bases, and 0 bases had no gene match. This CDR3 contains 12 residues. CDR3 DNA sequence: TGTGCCAGCAGCGCAGGGGGCAATGAGCAGTTCTTC. Translating it yields CASSAGGNEQFF. Combining the CDR3 with reference TRBV9 and TRBJ2-1 gives the whole variable domain DSGVTQTPKHLITATGQRVTLRCSPRSGDLSVYWYQQSLDQGLQFLIQYYNGEERAKGNILERFSAQQFPDLHSELNLSSLELGDSALYFCASSAGGNEQFFGPGTRLTVL.

The chain couples TRBV15 to TRBJ1-4; D unresolved. Trimming took off 1 base at V and 2 bases at J, with 8 bases between the two ends. The CDR3 runs 15 residues. Germline V gene sequence: CDR1 LNHNV, CDR2 YYDKDF (reference sequence). The CDR3 protein is CATSRAVGTNEKLFF. In DNA form, the CDR3 reads TGTGCCACCAGCAGAGCAGTGGGCACTAATGAAAAACTGTTTTTT.

The V and J genes are TRBV9 and TRBJ1-2, with D tentatively TRBD1 (6 bases). Germline-derived CDR1 and CDR2 are SGDLS and YYNGEE. V was pared by 4 bases and J by 5 bases, with 18 bases between. The CDR3 runs 15 residues. The CDR3 DNA reads as TGTGCCAGCAGCACTGGTGCGGGGGCTAGTTATGGCTACACCTTC. Its translation: CASSTGAGASYGYTF.

The chain has TRBV7-9 and TRBJ1-1, with 7 bases that match TRBD1. The CDR3 covers 15 residues. Germline V gene data show CDR1 as SEHNR and CDR2 as FQNEAQ (reference sequence). Trimming at V came to 5 bases and at J to 1 base, leaving 7 bases not matched to a gene. CDR3 coding DNA: TGTGCCAGCAGCGAACTGACAGGGAAGAACACTGAAGCTTTCTTT. Its protein is CASSELTGKNTEAFF.

The gene calls are TRBV5-4 and TRBJ1-1, with TRBD1 identical over 7 bases. The junction had 13 bases not matched to a gene; V was cut back by 4 bases and J by 4 bases. The CDR3 consists of 16 residues. CDR1 and CDR2 (germline): SGHNT, YYREEE (reference sequence). CDR3 loop: CASSRDRAYTSTEAFF. Here the CDR3 DNA reads TGTGCCAGCAGCCGCGACAGGGCCTATACGAGCACTGAAGCTTTCTTT.

Comment on this clone: At one boundary the junction diverges from the germline segment, which might be a read error. The rearrangement uses TRBV7-8 and TRBJ2-1, with 12 bases identical to TRBD2. The CDR3 has 14 residues. Germline-derived CDR1 and CDR2 are SGHVS and FQNEAQ. The CDR3 nucleotides are TGTGCCAGCAGCCTAGCGGGGGGGACATATGAGCAGTTCTTC. It codes for CASSLAGGTYEQFF.

The chain combines TRBV7-8 with TRBJ1-3; 10 bases agree with TRBD1. The V gene end was trimmed by 1 base and the J gene end by 2 bases; junction bases not matched to a gene: 11. This CDR3 spans 19 amino acids. Germline V gene lookup returns CDR1 SGHVS and CDR2 FQNEAQ. The chain's CDR3 is CASSLVEAATGGPGNTIYF. For the CDR3, the DNA is TGTGCCAGCAGCTTAGTAGAAGCCGCGACAGGGGGCCCTGGAAACACCATATATTTT.

This clone has just a few counts. The chain couples TRBV6-1 to TRBJ2-7; 9 bases fit TRBD2. J was trimmed by 2 bases and V by 3 bases; bases with no gene match: 8. CDR1 and CDR2 from the germline V gene are MNHNS and SASEGT. The length of the CDR3 is 16 residues. The CDR3 is CASSDAGTSSPYEQYF. In DNA, the CDR3 is TGTGCCAGCAGTGATGCCGGGACTAGCAGCCCCTACGAGCAGTACTTC.